A selection of T cell receptor beta chains follows, all from one sample in a study of long-term antiretroviral therapy in people with HIV. Libraries were prepared by immunoSEQ multiplex PCR; TCRdb keeps only in-frame clonotypes and omits some of them. The repertoire consists of about 27,000 clones, with approximately 80% occurring once and the leading ten covering roughly 9.5%. The sequences come from unsorted PBMCs, collected 3 years after starting antiretroviral therapy. These receptors all come from a man aged 40-50 years with HIV. Each CDR3 is given with its conserved first and last residue. Each record gives: D gene, J gene, clone size, V gene, CDR3 protein, CDR3 DNA. A D gene is named only where the DNA matches it firmly. Rows give clone size only sometimes, using once, few, many, or a class for an expanded clone.

d_gene: .
j_gene: TRBJ2-2
abundance: .
v_gene: TRBV19
CDR3aa: CASRPLTGELFF
CDR3nt: TGTGCCAGTAGGCCGCTAACCGGGGAGCTGTTTTTT

d_gene: TRBD2
j_gene: TRBJ2-2
abundance: .
v_gene: TRBV7-8
CDR3aa: CASSLEGERGGNLWTGELFF
CDR3nt: TGTGCCAGCAGCCTGGAGGGGGAGCGGGGGGGGAATTTGTGGACCGGGGAGCTGTTTTTT

d_gene: .
j_gene: TRBJ1-1
abundance: once
v_gene: TRBV4-1
CDR3aa: CASSQDWVATEAFF
CDR3nt: TGCGCCAGCAGCCAAGATTGGGTGGCCACTGAAGCTTTCTTT

d_gene: TRBD1
j_gene: TRBJ2-1
abundance: .
v_gene: TRBV27
CDR3aa: CASSLNPRDREEGEQFF
CDR3nt: TGTGCCAGCAGTTTAAACCCGAGGGACAGGGAGGAGGGTGAGCAGTTCTTC

d_gene: TRBD2
j_gene: TRBJ2-1
abundance: .
v_gene: TRBV10-2
CDR3aa: CASSFPEGGVNEQFF
CDR3nt: TGCGCCAGCAGTTTTCCGGAGGGAGGGGTAAATGAGCAGTTCTTC

d_gene: .
j_gene: TRBJ1-2
abundance: .
v_gene: TRBV15
CDR3aa: CATEDAGRLGGYTF
CDR3nt: TGTGCCACCGAGGACGCCGGAAGATTAGGGGGCTACACCTTC

d_gene: .
j_gene: TRBJ2-7
abundance: .
v_gene: TRBV15
CDR3aa: CATSRYRADRLEQYF
CDR3nt: TGTGCCACCAGCAGGTACCGGGCGGACCGCCTCGAGCAGTACTTC

d_gene: .
j_gene: TRBJ1-1
abundance: .
v_gene: TRBV5-4
CDR3aa: CASSLGANTEAFF
CDR3nt: TGTGCCAGCAGCTTGGGGGCAAACACTGAAGCTTTCTTT

d_gene: TRBD1
j_gene: TRBJ2-2
abundance: .
v_gene: TRBV25-1
CDR3aa: CATQDRVANTGELFF
CDR3nt: TGTGCCACCCAGGACAGGGTGGCGAACACCGGGGAGCTGTTTTTT

d_gene: .
j_gene: TRBJ2-2
abundance: .
v_gene: TRBV2
CDR3aa: CASSDTDTGELFF
CDR3nt: TGTGCCAGCAGTGACACGGACACCGGGGAGCTGTTTTTT

d_gene: .
j_gene: TRBJ2-3
abundance: .
v_gene: TRBV19
CDR3aa: CASSMGGMWGDTQYF
CDR3nt: TGTGCCAGTAGTATGGGGGGTATGTGGGGAGATACGCAGTATTTT

d_gene: .
j_gene: TRBJ1-6
abundance: medium-sized
v_gene: TRBV15
CDR3aa: CATSRDRGGDSPLHF
CDR3nt: TGTGCCACCAGCAGAGATCGGGGTGGGGATTCACCCCTCCACTTT

d_gene: .
j_gene: TRBJ2-2
abundance: .
v_gene: TRBV7-2
CDR3aa: CASSFPVGGDGELFF
CDR3nt: TGTGCCAGCAGCTTTCCCGTAGGTGGAGACGGGGAGCTGTTTTTT

d_gene: .
j_gene: TRBJ2-5
abundance: .
v_gene: TRBV7-7
CDR3aa: CASSPGETQYF
CDR3nt: TGTGCCAGCAGCCCGGGGGAGACCCAGTACTTC

d_gene: .
j_gene: TRBJ2-5
abundance: .
v_gene: TRBV2
CDR3aa: CASSNDSPGTQYF
CDR3nt: TGTGCCAGCAGTAATGACAGTCCAGGGACCCAGTACTTC

d_gene: .
j_gene: TRBJ1-1
abundance: .
v_gene: TRBV11-2
CDR3aa: CASSFLNTEAFF
CDR3nt: TGTGCCAGCAGCTTCCTTAACACTGAAGCTTTCTTT

d_gene: TRBD1
j_gene: TRBJ2-7
abundance: .
v_gene: TRBV29-1
CDR3aa: CSVRDSSEQYF
CDR3nt: TGCAGCGTTAGGGACAGCTCCGAGCAGTACTTC

d_gene: .
j_gene: TRBJ1-2
abundance: .
v_gene: TRBV19
CDR3aa: CASSIQGNYGYTF
CDR3nt: TGTGCCAGTAGTATACAGGGGAATTATGGCTACACCTTC

d_gene: TRBD1
j_gene: TRBJ1-2
abundance: few
v_gene: TRBV2
CDR3aa: CASTEDPAGGGFGYTF
CDR3nt: TGTGCCAGCACCGAGGACCCAGCAGGGGGCGGGTTCGGCTACACCTTC

d_gene: .
j_gene: TRBJ2-7
abundance: .
v_gene: TRBV19
CDR3aa: CASSSRTNSYEQYF
CDR3nt: TGTGCCAGTAGTTCGCGGACCAACTCCTACGAGCAGTACTTC